The clone carrying this TCR beta chain was found once. The sample is drawn from a study of technical replicates of blood from several donors. Profiled with immunoSEQ multiplex PCR; TCRdb holds only in-frame clones, not every one. The sample consists of about 93,000 clones, roughly 96% of them appearing once. The germline V gene has CDR1 SNHLY and CDR2 FYNNEI. The CDR3 sequence is 14 residues long. With V trimmed by 4 bases and J by 8 bases, 6 bases remained unmatched. The V call is TRBV2, the J call TRBJ2-1; 9 positions agree with TRBD2. This clonotype was sampled from a human donor in good health. Sequencing input: T cells isolated from PBMCs. CDR3 DNA sequence: TGTGCCAGCAGTGGGACTAGCGTCGGATATGAGCAGTTCTTC. This encodes CASSGTSVGYEQFF. The variable domain in full, with the rest retrieved from reference TRBV2 and TRBJ2-1, is EPEVTQTPSHQVTQMGQEVILRCVPISNHLYFYWYRQILGQKVEFLVSFYNNEISEKSEIFDDQFSVERPDGSNFTLKIRSTKLEDSAMYFCASSGTSVGYEQFFGPGTRLTVL.